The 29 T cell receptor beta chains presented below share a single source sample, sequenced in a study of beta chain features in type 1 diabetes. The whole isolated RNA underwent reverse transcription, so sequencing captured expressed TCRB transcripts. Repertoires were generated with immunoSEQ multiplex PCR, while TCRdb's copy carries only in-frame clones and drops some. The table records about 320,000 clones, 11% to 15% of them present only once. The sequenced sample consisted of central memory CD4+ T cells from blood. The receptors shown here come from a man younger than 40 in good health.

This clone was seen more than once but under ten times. This CDR3 reads CAWTRTENTGELFF. In nucleotides, the CDR3 is TGTGCCTGGACCAGGACGGAGAACACCGGGGAGCTGTTTTTT. The V call is TRBV30, the J call TRBJ2-2; the D is unclear. V lost 4 bases, J lost 1 base, and 10 bases lay in between. This CDR3 region has 14 residues. Per germline, CDR1 GTSNPN and CDR2 SVGIG (reference sequence).

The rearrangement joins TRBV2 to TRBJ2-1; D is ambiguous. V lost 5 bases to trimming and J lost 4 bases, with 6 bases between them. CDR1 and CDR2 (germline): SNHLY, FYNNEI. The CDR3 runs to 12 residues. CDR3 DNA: TGTGCCAGCAGTAAAAGATACAATGAGCAGTTCTTC. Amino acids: CASSKRYNEQFF.

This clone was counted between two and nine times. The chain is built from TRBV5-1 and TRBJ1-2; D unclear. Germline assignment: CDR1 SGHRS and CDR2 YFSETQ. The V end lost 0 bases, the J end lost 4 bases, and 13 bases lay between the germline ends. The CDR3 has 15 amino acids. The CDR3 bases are TGCGCCAGCAGCTTGGATGGTTTGCAGAGCTATGGCTACACCTTC. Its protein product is CASSLDGLQSYGYTF.

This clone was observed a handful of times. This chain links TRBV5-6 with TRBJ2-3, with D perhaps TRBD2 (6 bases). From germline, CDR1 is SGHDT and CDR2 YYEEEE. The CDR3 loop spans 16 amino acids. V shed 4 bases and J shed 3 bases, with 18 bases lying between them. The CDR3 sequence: CASSLLSGSVTDTQYF. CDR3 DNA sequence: TGTGCCAGCAGCCTCCTTAGCGGATCTGTAACAGATACGCAGTATTTT.

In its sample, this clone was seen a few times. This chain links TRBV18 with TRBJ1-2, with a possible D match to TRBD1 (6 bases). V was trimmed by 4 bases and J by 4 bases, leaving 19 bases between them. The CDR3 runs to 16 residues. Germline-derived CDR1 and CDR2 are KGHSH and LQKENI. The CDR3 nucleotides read TGTGCCAGCTCACTCCTGGACAGTCCATACCCCTATGGCTACACCTTC. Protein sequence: CASSLLDSPYPYGYTF.

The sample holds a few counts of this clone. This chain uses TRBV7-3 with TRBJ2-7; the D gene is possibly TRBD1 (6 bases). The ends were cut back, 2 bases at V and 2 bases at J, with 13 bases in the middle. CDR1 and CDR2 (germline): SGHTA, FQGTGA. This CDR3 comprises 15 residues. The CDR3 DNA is TGTGCCAGCAGCTTACGGAACAGGGCAACCTACGAGCAGTACGTC. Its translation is CASSLRNRATYEQYV.

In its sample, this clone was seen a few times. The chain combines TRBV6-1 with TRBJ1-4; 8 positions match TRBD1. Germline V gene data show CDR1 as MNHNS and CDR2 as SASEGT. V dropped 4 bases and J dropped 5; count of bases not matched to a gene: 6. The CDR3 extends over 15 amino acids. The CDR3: CASSVPTGANEKLFF. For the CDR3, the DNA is TGTGCCAGCAGTGTACCGACAGGGGCAAATGAAAAACTGTTTTTT.

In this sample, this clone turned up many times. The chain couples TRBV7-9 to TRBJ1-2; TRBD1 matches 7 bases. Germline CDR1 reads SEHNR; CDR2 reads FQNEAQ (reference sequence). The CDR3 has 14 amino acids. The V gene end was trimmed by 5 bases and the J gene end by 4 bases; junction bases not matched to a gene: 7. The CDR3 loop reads CASSAGTALYGYTF. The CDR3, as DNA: TGTGCCAGCAGCGCCGGGACAGCCCTCTATGGCTACACCTTC.

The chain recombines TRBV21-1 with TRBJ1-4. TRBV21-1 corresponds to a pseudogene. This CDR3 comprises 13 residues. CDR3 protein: CASSTHDRLQLFF. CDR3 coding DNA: TGTGCCAGCAGCACCCACGACCGGCTTCAACTGTTTTTT.

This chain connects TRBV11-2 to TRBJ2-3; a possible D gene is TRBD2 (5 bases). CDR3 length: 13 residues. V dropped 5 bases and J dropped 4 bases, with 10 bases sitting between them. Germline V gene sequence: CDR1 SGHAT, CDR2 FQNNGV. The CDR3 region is CASSSRGPDTQYF. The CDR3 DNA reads TGTGCCAGCAGCAGTCGCGGGCCAGATACGCAGTATTTT.

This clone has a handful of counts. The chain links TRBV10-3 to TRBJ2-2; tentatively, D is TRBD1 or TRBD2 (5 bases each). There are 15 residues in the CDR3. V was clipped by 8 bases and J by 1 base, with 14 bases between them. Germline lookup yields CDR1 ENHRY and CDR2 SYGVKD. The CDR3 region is CAIGLGTRNTGELFF. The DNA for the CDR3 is TGTGCCATCGGTTTGGGGACGCGGAACACCGGGGAGCTGTTTTTT.

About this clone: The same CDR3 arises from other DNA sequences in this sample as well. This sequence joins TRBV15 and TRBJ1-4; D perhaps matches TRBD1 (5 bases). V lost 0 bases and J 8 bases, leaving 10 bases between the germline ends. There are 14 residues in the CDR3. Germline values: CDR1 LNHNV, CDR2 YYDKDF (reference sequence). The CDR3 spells CATSRDRGKEKLFF. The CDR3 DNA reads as TGTGCCACCAGCAGAGATCGGGGGAAAGAAAAACTGTTTTTT.

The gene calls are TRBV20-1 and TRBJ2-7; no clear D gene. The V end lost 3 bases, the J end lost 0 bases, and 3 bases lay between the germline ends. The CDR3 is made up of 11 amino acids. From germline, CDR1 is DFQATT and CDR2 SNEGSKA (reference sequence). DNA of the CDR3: TGCAGTGCTAGTCTCTCCTACGAGCAGTACTTC. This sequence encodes CSASLSYEQYF.

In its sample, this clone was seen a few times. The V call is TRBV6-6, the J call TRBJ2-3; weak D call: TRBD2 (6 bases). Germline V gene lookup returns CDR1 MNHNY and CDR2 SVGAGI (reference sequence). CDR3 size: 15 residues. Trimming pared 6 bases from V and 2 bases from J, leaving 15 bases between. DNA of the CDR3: TGTGCCAGCAGCCCGGGGGAAAGCCCCACAGATACGCAGTATTTT. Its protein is CASSPGESPTDTQYF.

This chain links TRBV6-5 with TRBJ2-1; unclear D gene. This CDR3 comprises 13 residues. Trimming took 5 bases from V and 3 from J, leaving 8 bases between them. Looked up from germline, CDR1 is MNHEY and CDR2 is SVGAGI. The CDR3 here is CASSTELYNEQFF. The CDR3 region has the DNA TGTGCCAGCAGTACAGAACTCTACAATGAGCAGTTCTTC.

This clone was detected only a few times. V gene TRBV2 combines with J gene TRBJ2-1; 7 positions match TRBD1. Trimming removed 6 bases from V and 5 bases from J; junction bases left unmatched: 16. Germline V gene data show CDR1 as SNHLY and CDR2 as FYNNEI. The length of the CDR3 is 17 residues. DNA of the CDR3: TGTGCCAGCAGACCCAATAACAGGGGTACTGGGAACAATGAGCAGTTCTTC. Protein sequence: CASRPNNRGTGNNEQFF.

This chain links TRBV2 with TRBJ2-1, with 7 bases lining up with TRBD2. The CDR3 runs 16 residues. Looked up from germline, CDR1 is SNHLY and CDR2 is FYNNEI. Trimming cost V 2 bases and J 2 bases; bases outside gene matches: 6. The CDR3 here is CASSERGGRAYNEQFF. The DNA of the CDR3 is TGTGCCAGCAGTGAAAGGGGCGGGAGAGCCTACAATGAGCAGTTCTTC.

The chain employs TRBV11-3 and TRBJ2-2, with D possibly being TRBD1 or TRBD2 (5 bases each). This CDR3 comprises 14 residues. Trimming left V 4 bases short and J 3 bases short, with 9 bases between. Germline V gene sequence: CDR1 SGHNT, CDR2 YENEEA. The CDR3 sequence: CASSSGADTGELFF. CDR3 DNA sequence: TGTGCCAGCAGCTCCGGGGCGGACACCGGGGAGCTGTTTTTT. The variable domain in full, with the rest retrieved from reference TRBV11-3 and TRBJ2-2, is EAGVVQSPRYKIIEKKQPVAFWCNPISGHNTLYWYLQNLGQGPELLIRYENEEAVDDSQLPKDRFSAERLKGVDSTLKIQPAELGDSAVYLCASSSGADTGELFFGEGSRLTVL.

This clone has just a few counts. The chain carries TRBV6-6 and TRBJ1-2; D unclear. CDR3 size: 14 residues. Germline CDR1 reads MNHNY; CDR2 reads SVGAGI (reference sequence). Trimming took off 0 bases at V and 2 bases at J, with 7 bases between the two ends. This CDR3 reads CASSYSGENYGYTF. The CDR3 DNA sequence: TGTGCCAGCAGTTACTCGGGAGAGAACTATGGCTACACCTTC.

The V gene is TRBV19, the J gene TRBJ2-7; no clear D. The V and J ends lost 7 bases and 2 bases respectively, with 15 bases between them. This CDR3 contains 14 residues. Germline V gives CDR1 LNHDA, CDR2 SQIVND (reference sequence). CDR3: CASIRRVVAYEQYV. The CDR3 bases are TGTGCCAGTATACGACGGGTTGTAGCCTACGAGCAGTACGTC.

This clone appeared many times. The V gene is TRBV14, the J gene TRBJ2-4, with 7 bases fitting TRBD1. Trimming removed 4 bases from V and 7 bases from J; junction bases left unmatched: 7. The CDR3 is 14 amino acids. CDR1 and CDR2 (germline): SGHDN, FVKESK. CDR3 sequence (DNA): TGTGCCAGCAGCCGAGACAGGGTCACCAACATTCAGTACTTC. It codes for CASSRDRVTNIQYF.

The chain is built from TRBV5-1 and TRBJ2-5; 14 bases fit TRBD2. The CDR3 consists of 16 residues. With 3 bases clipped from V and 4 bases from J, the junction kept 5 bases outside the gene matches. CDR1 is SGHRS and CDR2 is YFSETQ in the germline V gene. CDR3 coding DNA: TGCGCCAGCAGCTCTGGACTAGCGGGGGGTAGAGAGACCCAGTACTTC. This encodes CASSSGLAGGRETQYF.

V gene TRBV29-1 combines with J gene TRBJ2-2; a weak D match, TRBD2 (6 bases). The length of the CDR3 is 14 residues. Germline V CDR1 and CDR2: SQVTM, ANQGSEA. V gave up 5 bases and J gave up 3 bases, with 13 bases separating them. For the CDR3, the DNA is TGCAGCGTTCGTGGAGGGCTATACACCGGGGAGCTGTTTTTT. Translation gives CSVRGGLYTGELFF.

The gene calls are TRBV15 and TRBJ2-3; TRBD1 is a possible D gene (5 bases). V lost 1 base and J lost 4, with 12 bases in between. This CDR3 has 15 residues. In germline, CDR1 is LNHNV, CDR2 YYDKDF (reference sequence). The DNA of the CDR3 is TGTGCCACCAGCAGAGGAAATTTAGGGGCAGATACGCAGTATTTT. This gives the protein CATSRGNLGADTQYF.

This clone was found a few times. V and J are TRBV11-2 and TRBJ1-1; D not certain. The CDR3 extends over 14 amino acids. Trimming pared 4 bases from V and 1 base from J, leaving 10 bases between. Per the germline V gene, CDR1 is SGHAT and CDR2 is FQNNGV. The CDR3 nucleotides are TGTGCCAGCAGCTCCAAACTGGGGAACACTGAAGCTTTCTTT. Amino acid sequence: CASSSKLGNTEAFF.

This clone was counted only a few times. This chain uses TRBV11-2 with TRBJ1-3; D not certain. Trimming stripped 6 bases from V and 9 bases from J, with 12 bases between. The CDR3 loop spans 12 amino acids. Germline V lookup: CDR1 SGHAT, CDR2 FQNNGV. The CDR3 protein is CASRSGGGTIYF. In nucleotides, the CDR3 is TGTGCCAGCAGGTCAGGTGGTGGCACCATATATTTT.

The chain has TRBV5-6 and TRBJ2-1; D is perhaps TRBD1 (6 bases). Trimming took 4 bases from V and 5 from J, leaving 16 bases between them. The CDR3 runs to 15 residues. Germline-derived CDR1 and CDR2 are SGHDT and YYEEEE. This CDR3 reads CASSLRQAGHNEQFF. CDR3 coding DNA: TGTGCCAGCAGCCTAAGACAGGCGGGCCACAATGAGCAGTTCTTC. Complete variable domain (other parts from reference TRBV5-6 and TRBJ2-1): DAGVTQSPTHLIKTRGQQVTLRCSPKSGHDTVSWYQQALGQGPQFIFQYYEEEERQRGNFPDRFSGHQFPNYSSELNVNALLLGDSALYLCASSLRQAGHNEQFFGPGTRLTVL.

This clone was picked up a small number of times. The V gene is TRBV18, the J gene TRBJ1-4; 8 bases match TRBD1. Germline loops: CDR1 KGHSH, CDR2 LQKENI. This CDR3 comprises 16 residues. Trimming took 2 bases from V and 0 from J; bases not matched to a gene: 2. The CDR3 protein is CASSPAGQATNEKLFF. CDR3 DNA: TGTGCCAGCTCACCAGCGGGACAGGCAACTAATGAAAAACTGTTTTTT.

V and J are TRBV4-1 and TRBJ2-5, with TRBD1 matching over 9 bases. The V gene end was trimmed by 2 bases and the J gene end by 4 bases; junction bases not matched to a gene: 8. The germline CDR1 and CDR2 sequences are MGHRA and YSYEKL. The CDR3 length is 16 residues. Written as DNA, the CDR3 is TGCGCCAGCAGCCAAATCGCCGGGACAGGGAGAGAGACCCAGTACTTC. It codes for CASSQIAGTGRETQYF.